The 18 T cell receptor beta chains reported below all come from one sample, sequenced in a study of early T cells in non-severe SARS-CoV-2 infection. Via MiXCR, TCRdb re-called the 5' RACE reads, giving one row per CDR3 protein. The repertoire holds roughly 70,000 distinct CDR3 sequences, with 15% to 20% as singletons. The sample consisted of whole blood, taken at baseline. The receptors were gathered from an adult who was a healthcare worker with PCR-confirmed SARS-CoV-2 infection or an uninfected control (not recorded which).

This clonotype was seen many times. The genes are TRBV2 and TRBJ2-1, with TRBD2 identical over 12 bases. The CDR3 extends over 15 amino acids. The germline CDR1 and CDR2 sequences are SNHLY and FYNNEI. The V segment lost 3 bases and the J segment 5 bases; nucleotides outside the gene matches: 2. This chain's CDR3 is CASSERTSGNNEQFF. The CDR3 DNA is TGTGCCAGCAGTGAGAGGACTAGCGGGAACAATGAGCAGTTCTTC.

The chain joins TRBV19 to TRBJ1-2; D unresolved. Germline values: CDR1 LNHDA, CDR2 SQIVND (reference sequence). The V end lost 0 bases, the J end lost 2 bases, and 13 bases lay between the germline ends. The CDR3 has 16 amino acids. The DNA for the CDR3 is TGTGCCAGTAGTATAGAGGCTGAGGCTTTCAACTATGGCTACACCTTC. This sequence encodes CASSIEAEAFNYGYTF.

The chain is built from TRBV7-6 and TRBJ2-7, with TRBD1 matching over 7 bases. V trimming: 6 bases; J trimming: 2 bases; junction bases outside the gene matches: 7. The CDR3 loop spans 14 amino acids. Germline lookup yields CDR1 SGHVS and CDR2 FNYEAQ. The CDR3 DNA reads TGTGCCAGCAGTTTTACGGACAGGACCTACGAGCAGTACTTC. It specifies CASSFTDRTYEQYF.

The V and J genes are TRBV12-3 or TRBV12-4 and TRBJ1-4; no clear D. The CDR3 runs to 12 residues. V was shortened by 6 bases and J by 7 bases, with 9 bases between the two germline ends. Here the CDR3 DNA reads TGTGCCAGCAGCCAGAGGGCTGAAAAACTGTTTTTT. Translating it yields CASSQRAEKLFF.

The gene calls are TRBV5-8 and TRBJ2-3; D not resolved. Germline lookup yields CDR1 SGHTS and CDR2 YDEGEE. V shed 4 bases and J shed 6 bases, with 9 bases lying between them. This CDR3 region has 12 residues. The CDR3 DNA reads as TGTGCCAGCAGCCAATTTAGGGATACGCAGTATTTT. This encodes CASSQFRDTQYF.

This clonotype was seen more than once but under ten times. The chain carries TRBV7-2 and TRBJ2-7; TRBD2 might be the D (6 bases). This CDR3 comprises 13 residues. Germline V CDR1 and CDR2: SGHTA, FQGNSA. Trimming stripped 8 bases from V and 2 bases from J, with 13 bases between. The CDR3 region is CASGTGGAYEQYF. CDR3 DNA: TGTGCCAGCGGCACCGGGGGAGCCTACGAGCAGTACTTC.

This clonotype was observed a handful of times. V gene TRBV19 combines with J gene TRBJ1-2; TRBD1 might be the D (5 bases). Germline loops: CDR1 LNHDA, CDR2 SQIVND (reference sequence). This CDR3 has 16 amino acids. Trimming pared 0 bases from V and 8 bases from J, leaving 19 bases between. This CDR3 is CASSIDRRGTSGGYTF. The CDR3 region has the DNA TGTGCCAGTAGTATAGATCGCCGGGGGACCTCTGGAGGCTACACCTTC.

This clonotype was found a few times. The chain carries TRBV7-8 and TRBJ1-6; the match to TRBD1 covers 8 bases. V gave up 2 bases and J gave up 7 bases; unmatched junction bases: 4. CDR1 SGHVS and CDR2 FQNEAQ come from the germline V gene. This CDR3 region has 15 residues. The CDR3: CASSLIAGGNSPLHF. The CDR3 region has the DNA TGTGCCAGCAGCTTAATCGCAGGGGGCAATTCACCCCTCCACTTT.

The chain links TRBV27 to TRBJ2-1; D is perhaps TRBD1 (6 bases). The CDR3 length is 14 residues. From germline, CDR1 is MNHEY and CDR2 SMNVEV (reference sequence). V was shortened by 6 bases and J by 4 bases, with 13 bases between the two germline ends. CDR3 sequence reads: CASSRDRIYNEQFF. The DNA for the CDR3 is TGTGCCAGCAGCCGTGACAGGATATACAATGAGCAGTTCTTC.

There are many counts of this clonotype. V usage is TRBV11-2 and J usage is TRBJ2-7, with 7 bases aligning to TRBD2. CDR1 and CDR2 (germline): SGHAT, FQNNGV. The CDR3 length is 18 residues. With 2 bases clipped from V and 4 bases from J, the junction kept 17 bases outside the gene matches. The CDR3 nucleotides read TGTGCCAGCAGCTTAAACTCCCTTACGGGAGGTCCCGCTTACGAGCAGTACTTC. This translates into CASSLNSLTGGPAYEQYF.

This clonotype has more than one count but fewer than ten. This sequence joins TRBV6-5 and TRBJ1-1, with 7 bases aligning to TRBD1. Germline CDR1 is MNHEY and CDR2 is SVGAGI. The CDR3 is made up of 16 amino acids. The J segment lost 0 bases and the V segment lost 5 bases, leaving 9 bases of the junction unmatched. The CDR3 spells CASSRTGTAMNTEAFF. CDR3 DNA sequence: TGTGCCAGCAGTAGAACCGGGACAGCAATGAACACTGAAGCTTTCTTT.

This sequence joins TRBV5-1 and TRBJ2-7, with a tentative D call TRBD2 (7 bases). The length of the CDR3 is 17 residues. V gave up 4 bases and J gave up 2 bases, with 22 bases separating them. Germline V gives CDR1 SGHRS, CDR2 YFSETQ. CDR3 sequence (DNA): TGCGCCAGCAGCCTGGCGGGGGCAGCTTCAGCTACCTACGAGCAGTACTTC. Translating it yields CASSLAGAASATYEQYF.

The sample holds a few counts of this clonotype. The rearrangement links TRBV6-2 or TRBV6-3 to TRBJ2-7; 11 bases are shared with TRBD2. Germline CDR1 and CDR2: MNHEY and SVGEGT. The CDR3 totals 15 residues. J was trimmed by 6 bases and V by 4 bases; bases with no gene match: 8. The chain's CDR3 is CASSSQTSGRSEQYF. DNA for the CDR3: TGTGCCAGCAGTTCCCAAACTAGCGGGAGAAGCGAGCAGTACTTC.

This clonotype was seen more than once but under ten times. The chain combines TRBV29-1 with TRBJ2-7; D gene ambiguous. This CDR3 has 11 residues. Trimming stripped 5 bases from V and 5 bases from J, with 10 bases between. Looked up from germline, CDR1 is SQVTM and CDR2 is ANQGSEA. CDR3 sequence (DNA): TGCAGCGTTTACAGTTTAAACGAGCAGTACTTC. It translates to CSVYSLNEQYF.

This clonotype was counted a few times. The chain is built from TRBV24-1 and TRBJ2-3, with 8 bases that match TRBD2. This CDR3 is built from 15 residues. After removal of 5 bases from V and 3 bases from J, the junction contained 6 bases not matched to a gene. Germline V gene lookup returns CDR1 KGHDR and CDR2 SFDVKD. CDR3 in DNA: TGTGCCACCAGTGGTGCGGGGGGTGGTACAGATACGCAGTATTTT. It codes for CATSGAGGGTDTQYF.

V gene TRBV4-2 combines with J gene TRBJ2-4, with TRBD2 matching over 8 bases. The CDR3 runs to 14 residues. Germline CDR1 and CDR2: LGHNA and YNFKEQ. The trim removed 6 bases at V and 1 base at J, leaving 2 bases unmatched. CDR3 coding DNA: TGTGCCAGCAGTGCTAGCGGGGCCAAAAACATTCAGTACTTC. As protein: CASSASGAKNIQYF.

The chain is built from TRBV11-2 and TRBJ2-7; 10 nucleotides match TRBD1. V dropped 0 bases and J dropped 4; count of bases not matched to a gene: 3. The CDR3 spans 15 residues. Germline V gene lookup returns CDR1 SGHAT and CDR2 FQNNGV. CDR3 bases: TGTGCCAGCAGCTTAGATGGGACAGGGGTGTACGAGCAGTACTTC. It codes for CASSLDGTGVYEQYF.

This chain uses TRBV28 with TRBJ2-1; 7 bases match TRBD1. From germline, CDR1 is MDHEN and CDR2 SYDVKM. V lost 3 bases and J lost 2; bases outside the gene matches: 7. This CDR3 has 16 residues. This CDR3 reads CASSLTAGGAYNEQFF. Written as DNA, the CDR3 is TGTGCCAGCAGTTTGACGGCAGGGGGTGCCTACAATGAGCAGTTCTTC.